The entry below gives a single T cell receptor beta chain sequence along with its context. Its cognate antigen is unknown. The data were obtained in a study of OX40 agonist ivuxolimab in advanced cancers. Study outcomes and limitations: CD8+ T cells showed, on average, more clonal expansion than CD4+ cells.

The length of the CDR3 is 13 residues. Trimming shortened V by 8 bases and J by 4 bases, and 15 bases separated the two germline ends. Germline CDR1 reads MNHNY; CDR2 reads SVGAGI (reference sequence). The repertoire was sequenced with immunoSEQ multiplex PCR; TCRdb's copy has only in-frame clones and lacks some. The sample yields some 85,000 clones, over 75% seen once. This TCR was sampled from an adult with an advanced solid tumor such as melanoma, head and neck, liver or kidney cancer. The sample consisted of CD4+ or CD8+ T cells sorted from blood, taken in a trial of the OX40 agonist ivuxolimab. V usage is TRBV6-6 and J usage is TRBJ2-7; D is ambiguous. CDR3 bases: TGTGCCAGCCGGAATCCTTACGGGTACGAGCAGTACTTC. It specifies CASRNPYGYEQYF.